This T cell receptor beta chain was identified in a study of blood T cell repertoires in COVID-19. Background on the study: Sources were T cells, B-cell-depleted T cells, or PBMCs; the material itself was cDNA or gDNA.

Authors' data handling: Amplification of reference gene primers provided the estimated nucleated cell counts. Sequenced by immunoSEQ multiplex PCR; TCRdb stores in-frame clones only, minus some. V, J and clone size reflect that table, while D and trimming were determined from the DNA. The data show almost 35,000 clones, approximately 88% seen once. Sequences were obtained from peripheral blood. This sequence was found in a man aged 60 to 75 with active COVID-19.

CDR3 sequence: CASSLAASSPYEQYF. CDR3 DNA sequence: TGCGCCAGCAGCTTGGCCGCGTCCTCCCCCTACGAGCAGTACTTC. This chain uses TRBV5-1 with TRBJ2-7, with no clear D. The V gene lost 0 bases and the J gene lost 2 bases, with 12 bases spanning the gap. This CDR3 is 15 amino acids long. Germline CDR1 reads SGHRS; CDR2 reads YFSETQ.